The 16 T cell receptor beta chains below all came from one sample that was sequenced in a study of blood T cell repertoires in COVID-19. Some clones are missing from TCRdb's copy, which holds only in-frame ones; the method was immunoSEQ multiplex PCR. The sample shows around 320,000 clones, roughly nine tenths of them seen only once. The sequenced sample was peripheral blood. The receptor set was obtained from a woman in her twenties or thirties with COVID-19, enrolled during active disease.

The J gene is TRBJ2-1, the V gene TRBV20-1; D gene unclear. Between the trimmed V and J ends, which lost 3 bases and 6 bases, there was a span of 9 bases. CDR1 and CDR2 from the germline V gene are DFQATT and SNEGSKA (reference sequence). The CDR3 consists of 12 residues. CDR3: CSASIEPNEQFF. CDR3 sequence (DNA): TGCAGTGCTAGTATAGAGCCCAATGAGCAGTTCTTC.

The genes are TRBV19 and TRBJ2-1, with 7 bases fitting TRBD1. The J segment lost 4 bases and the V segment lost 0 bases, leaving 6 bases of the junction unmatched. The germline V gene encodes CDR1 LNHDA and CDR2 SQIVND (reference sequence). The CDR3 sequence is 16 residues long. CDR3 in amino acids: CASSIDQGQQYNEQFF. The CDR3 nucleotides are TGTGCCAGTAGTATAGATCAGGGACAGCAGTACAATGAGCAGTTCTTC.

The chain carries TRBV5-5 and TRBJ1-4; possible D gene TRBD1, 6 bases. The V end was cut by 4 bases, the J end by 0 bases, with 13 bases between. The CDR3 is 16 amino acids. Germline V gene sequence: CDR1 SGHKS, CDR2 YYEKEE (reference sequence). CDR3 bases: TGTGCCAGCAGCATGGACAGAATTACAACTAATGAAAAACTGTTTTTT. Translated: CASSMDRITTNEKLFF.

The chain is built from TRBV30 and TRBJ1-2; a weak D match, TRBD1 (5 bases). The length of the CDR3 is 16 residues. The germline V and J ends were trimmed by 0 bases and 4 bases, with 18 bases remaining between them. Germline V CDR1 and CDR2: GTSNPN, SVGIG (reference sequence). DNA for the CDR3: TGTGCCTGGAGTGTACGTGGCAGGGAACTTACCTATGGCTACACCTTC. Its translation: CAWSVRGRELTYGYTF.

This chain connects TRBV7-9 to TRBJ2-1, with D possibly being TRBD2 (5 bases). Between the trimmed V and J ends, which lost 5 bases and 5 bases, there was a span of 16 bases. Germline V CDR1 and CDR2: SEHNR, FQNEAQ (reference sequence). The CDR3 extends over 15 amino acids. The CDR3, as DNA: TGTGCCAGCAGCCCAGGACTGATCCTCGACAATGAGCAGTTCTTC. The encoded protein is CASSPGLILDNEQFF.

The J gene is TRBJ1-2, the V gene TRBV4-1, with D unresolved. The CDR3 runs 15 residues. Trimming shortened V by 1 base and J by 7 bases, and 16 bases separated the two germline ends. Looked up from germline, CDR1 is MGHRA and CDR2 is YSYEKL. CDR3 sequence reads: CASSQVTGRVGGYTF. DNA of the CDR3: TGCGCCAGCAGCCAAGTCACGGGAAGAGTCGGTGGCTACACCTTC.

This rearrangement joins TRBV7-9 to TRBJ1-1, with unresolved D. V was clipped by 5 bases and J by 6 bases, with 16 bases between them. The CDR3 is 14 amino acids. From germline, CDR1 is SEHNR and CDR2 FQNEAQ (reference sequence). The CDR3 nucleotides read TGTGCCAGCAGCGCCGGGAGTCCGAGCGCTGAAGCTTTCTTT. Its translation: CASSAGSPSAEAFF.

The genes are TRBV7-9 and TRBJ2-1, with 11 bases that match TRBD2. The CDR3 extends over 14 amino acids. With 2 bases clipped from V and 8 bases from J, the junction kept 2 bases outside the gene matches. CDR1 and CDR2 (germline): SEHNR, FQNEAQ (reference sequence). CDR3 coding DNA: TGTGCCAGCAGCTTATTACTAGCGGGGGATGAGCAGTTCTTC. Amino acids: CASSLLLAGDEQFF.

The chain couples TRBV7-9 to TRBJ2-2; 7 bases are shared with TRBD1. The junction had 9 bases not matched to a gene; V was cut back by 5 bases and J by 3 bases. The length of the CDR3 is 16 residues. Germline V lookup: CDR1 SEHNR, CDR2 FQNEAQ (reference sequence). CDR3: CASSPYRGGDTGELFF. The CDR3 DNA reads as TGTGCCAGCAGCCCATACAGGGGTGGGGACACCGGGGAGCTGTTTTTT.

The rearrangement uses TRBV5-1 and TRBJ2-4; 9 nucleotides align to TRBD1. Germline trimming cut 3 bases from V and 6 bases from J; bases unmatched to any gene: 1. CDR1 is SGHRS, CDR2 YFSETQ, per germline. This CDR3 is built from 13 residues. DNA for the CDR3: TGCGCCAGCAGCTGGGGACAGGGAAACATTCAGTACTTC. Amino acid sequence: CASSWGQGNIQYF.

V and J are TRBV10-1 and TRBJ2-1; 12 bases fit TRBD2. Germline V gene sequence: CDR1 WNHNN, CDR2 SYGVQD (reference sequence). Germline trimming cut 2 bases from V and 4 bases from J; bases unmatched to any gene: 3. This CDR3 is built from 16 residues. The chain's CDR3 is CASSEILAGGYNEQFF. The CDR3, as DNA: TGCGCCAGCAGTGAGATACTAGCGGGGGGTTACAATGAGCAGTTCTTC.

The rearrangement joins TRBV5-5 to TRBJ1-2; possible D gene TRBD1, 5 bases. The germline V and J ends were trimmed by 4 bases and 5 bases, with 18 bases remaining between them. The CDR3 spans 15 residues. Germline V gives CDR1 SGHKS, CDR2 YYEKEE (reference sequence). CDR3 nucleotide sequence: TGTGCCAGCAGCCCCGTCGGGGGAATAGGATATGGCTACACCTTC. This sequence encodes CASSPVGGIGYGYTF.

This clone was picked up one time. The chain employs TRBV5-1 and TRBJ2-7, with 11 bases that match TRBD2. J was trimmed by 2 bases and V by 2 bases; bases with no gene match: 3. Germline V gives CDR1 SGHRS, CDR2 YFSETQ. The CDR3 consists of 15 residues. The CDR3 bases are TGCGCCAGCAGCTTCACTAGCGGGGGACCCTACGAGCAGTACTTC. Protein product: CASSFTSGGPYEQYF.

This chain uses TRBV2 with TRBJ2-7, with TRBD2 matching over 7 bases. From germline, CDR1 is SNHLY and CDR2 FYNNEI. V shed 9 bases, J shed 5 bases, and the junction held 13 bases outside the gene matches. This CDR3 contains 14 residues. The CDR3 region has the DNA TGTGCCAGGAGGACGATACGGGGGGATAACGAGCAGTACTTC. Translating it yields CARRTIRGDNEQYF.

This clone was counted between two and nine times. The chain joins TRBV5-6 to TRBJ1-5; D gene ambiguous. CDR1 and CDR2 from the germline V gene are SGHDT and YYEEEE. The CDR3 length is 17 residues. Trimming removed 4 bases at V and 0 bases at J, with 17 bases between. DNA for the CDR3: TGTGCCAGCAGCCTTGGAGGGTGGATCAATAGCAATCAGCCCCAGCATTTT. Its protein product is CASSLGGWINSNQPQHF.

The chain combines TRBV6-2 or TRBV6-3 with TRBJ1-2; D unclear. V dropped 0 bases and J dropped 8 bases, with 16 bases sitting between them. Germline CDR1 is MNHEY and CDR2 is SVGEGT. CDR3 length equals 15 residues. CDR3 sequence reads: CASSYSKGRAGGYTF. The CDR3 DNA sequence: TGTGCCAGCAGTTACTCGAAGGGCAGAGCGGGGGGCTACACCTTC.